Sequencing of this T cell receptor beta chain was carried out in a study of siplizumab effects on memory and regulatory T cells. Whole-study findings and limits: Among mappable alloreactive CD4+ clones, the Treg-derived fraction averaged around 66% with siplizumab versus about 25% in controls.

With regard to this clone: The antigen is not known.

CDR1 and CDR2 (germline): PRHDT, FYEKMQ (reference sequence). V was trimmed by 3 bases and J by 4 bases, leaving 12 bases between them. The CDR3 totals 14 residues. The assay looked at about 97,000 TCR templates in each sample. Clones were sequenced by immunoSEQ multiplex PCR, and TCRdb holds only the in-frame ones, with some missing. The repertoire holds more than 95,000 clones, with over 90% as singletons. This clonotype was sampled from a human donor in good health. The chain carries TRBV13 and TRBJ1-2, with D possibly TRBD1 on 6 matching bases. The sequenced sample was Tregs sorted from blood. CDR3 coding DNA: TGTGCCAGCAGCTTCGGCAGGGGTGGCTATGGCTACACCTTC. Amino acids: CASSFGRGGYGYTF.